This note documents a single TCR beta chain sequence. The sample is drawn from a study of cytomegalovirus exposure and HLA in healthy donors. Use of 60 Vbeta and 13 Jbeta primers characterized the PCR. Assay used: immunoSEQ multiplex PCR; TCRdb lists only in-frame clones, some missing. The sample holds around 150,000 clones; over 75% are singletons and the top ten take 2% to 3%. The length of the CDR3 is 17 residues. Germline V gene data show CDR1 as SGHTA and CDR2 as FQGTGA. Trimming removed 4 bases from V and 1 base from J, with 16 bases in between. This rearrangement joins TRBV7-3 to TRBJ2-2, with D perhaps matching TRBD1 (6 bases). This TCR was recovered from a man over 45 in good health and CMV-seronegative. Material: PBMCs. The CDR3 nucleotides are TGTGCCAGCAGCTCTCATTTTCCGGGACAGAACACCGGGGAGCTGTTTTTT. It codes for CASSSHFPGQNTGELFF.